The 21 T cell receptor beta chains below come from one sample, sequenced in a study of tissue T cells after allogeneic stem cell transplantation. Sequenced by immunoSEQ multiplex PCR; TCRdb stores in-frame clones only, minus some. The sample lists 9,400 or so clones, approximately 64% seen once, with 9.2% in the top ten. The sequenced sample was tissue from the ileum, obtained at autopsy. These receptor sequences come from a woman aged 18-50 years with breast cancer.

The chain carries TRBV19 and TRBJ2-1; 12 bases map to TRBD2. Trimming cost V 2 bases and J 4 bases; bases outside gene matches: 6. This CDR3 is built from 17 residues. CDR1 is LNHDA, CDR2 SQIVND, per germline (reference sequence). Here the CDR3 reads CASSILASGRGYNEQFF. CDR3 bases: TGTGCCAGTAGTATACTGGCTAGCGGGAGGGGTTACAATGAGCAGTTCTTC.

This clone was seen just once. Other nucleotide sequences from this sample produce the same CDR3. The chain uses TRBV19 and TRBJ2-5; D unresolved. The CDR3 sequence is 13 residues long. The germline V gene encodes CDR1 LNHDA and CDR2 SQIVND (reference sequence). Between the trimmed V and J ends, which lost 3 bases and 0 bases, there was a span of 5 bases. CDR3 in amino acids: CASSIGNQETQYF. As DNA, the CDR3 is TGTGCCAGTAGTATTGGCAACCAAGAGACCCAGTACTTC.

This clone is termed medium-sized (0.01 to 0.1%). This chain links TRBV25-1 with TRBJ2-3, with TRBD2 identical over 7 bases. Germline CDR1 MGHDK, CDR2 SYGVNS. The CDR3 is made up of 14 amino acids. J lost 2 bases, V lost 8 bases, and 7 bases had no gene match. The CDR3 here is CASLAGGDTDTQYF. The CDR3 coding sequence is TGTGCCAGCTTAGCGGGTGGGGACACAGATACGCAGTATTTT.

This clone has more than one count but fewer than ten. V is TRBV7-2 and J is TRBJ2-1; 7 bases fit TRBD1. In germline, CDR1 is SGHTA, CDR2 FQGNSA. The trim removed 1 base at V and 10 bases at J, leaving 4 bases unmatched. The CDR3 is made up of 13 amino acids. The DNA for the CDR3 is TGTGCCAGCAGCTTAGACAGGGGCGGCGAGCAGTTCTTC. This codes for CASSLDRGGEQFF.

The chain couples TRBV4-2 to TRBJ2-7; D perhaps matches TRBD1 (5 bases). Germline CDR1 reads LGHNA; CDR2 reads YNFKEQ. The CDR3 is 14 residues long. With 5 bases removed from V and 5 bases from J, the gap between germline ends came to 16 bases. The CDR3 DNA sequence: TGTGCCAGCAGCATACAACCAGGGAAAGACGAGCAGTACTTC. Its protein product is CASSIQPGKDEQYF.

The chain is built from TRBV15 and TRBJ1-2; D might be TRBD1 (6 bases). The CDR3 runs to 15 residues. Trimming cost V 5 bases and J 1 base, with 14 bases left between them. Germline V gives CDR1 LNHNV, CDR2 YYDKDF (reference sequence). The CDR3 bases are TGTGCCACCAGCGCCCGGGACATACTTAACTATGGCTACACCTTC. Translation: CATSARDILNYGYTF.

The gene calls are TRBV20-1 and TRBJ1-5; D is possibly TRBD1 (5 bases). The CDR3 covers 14 residues. Germline V gives CDR1 DFQATT, CDR2 SNEGSKA (reference sequence). Trimming took off 3 bases at V and 3 bases at J, with 12 bases between the two ends. The CDR3 sequence is CSASTQAYNQPQHF. CDR3 nucleotides: TGCAGTGCTAGTACACAGGCCTACAATCAGCCCCAGCATTTT.

The chain has TRBV10-3 and TRBJ2-7; a possible D gene is TRBD1 (6 bases). The CDR3 extends over 15 amino acids. CDR1 is ENHRY, CDR2 SYGVKD, per germline. With 10 bases removed from V and 2 bases from J, the gap between germline ends came to 21 bases. The CDR3 sequence: CATSRTAQATYEQYF. DNA of the CDR3: TGTGCCACCTCTAGGACAGCCCAGGCCACCTACGAGCAGTACTTC.

The V call is TRBV6-2 or TRBV6-3, the J call TRBJ2-3; D ambiguous. CDR1 and CDR2 from the germline V gene are MNHEY and SVGEGT. CDR3 size: 11 residues. Trimming pared 3 bases from V and 4 bases from J, leaving 2 bases between. The CDR3 region has the DNA TGTGCCAGCAGTTATCCAGATACGCAGTATTTT. Protein: CASSYPDTQYF.

The gene calls are TRBV7-2 and TRBJ2-3, with D unresolved. V shed 6 bases and J shed 6 bases, with 10 bases lying between them. Germline V gives CDR1 SGHTA, CDR2 FQGNSA. The CDR3 runs 12 residues. In DNA, the CDR3 is TGTGCCAGCAGGCTTACGAGGGATACGCAGTATTTT. It codes for CASRLTRDTQYF. Full variable domain (outside the CDR3, taken from reference TRBV7-2 and TRBJ2-3): GAGVSQSPSNKVTEKGKDVELRCDPISGHTALYWYRQSLGQGLEFLIYFQGNSAPDKSGLPSDRFSAERTGGSVSTLTIQRTQQEDSAVYLCASRLTRDTQYFGPGTRLTVL.

The chain couples TRBV29-1 to TRBJ2-7, with D perhaps matching TRBD1 or TRBD2 (6 bases each). There are 13 residues in the CDR3. Germline V gene sequence: CDR1 SQVTM, CDR2 ANQGSEA. The V and J ends lost 7 bases and 5 bases respectively, with 18 bases between them. The CDR3 loop reads CSGGGRGTHEQYF. In DNA form, the CDR3 reads TGCAGCGGGGGCGGTAGGGGGACTCACGAGCAGTACTTC.

In DNA, the CDR3 is TGTGCCAGCAGCCCCAGACAGGGCCACACTGAAGCTTTCTTT. The encoded protein is CASSPRQGHTEAFF. V usage is TRBV7-2 and J usage is TRBJ1-1; 7 bases map to TRBD1. The CDR3 is made up of 14 amino acids. Germline-derived CDR1 and CDR2 are SGHTA and FQGNSA. The trim removed 5 bases at V and 3 bases at J, leaving 6 bases unmatched. Drawing the rest from reference TRBV7-2 and TRBJ1-1, the complete variable domain is GAGVSQSPSNKVTEKGKDVELRCDPISGHTALYWYRQSLGQGLEFLIYFQGNSAPDKSGLPSDRFSAERTGGSVSTLTIQRTQQEDSAVYLCASSPRQGHTEAFFGQGTRLTVV.

This clone showed up just a few times. The chain has TRBV7-2 and TRBJ2-4; D possibly corresponds to TRBD1 (5 bases). Germline assignment: CDR1 SGHTA and CDR2 FQGNSA. Trimming stripped 2 bases from V and 5 bases from J, with 10 bases between. This CDR3 has 14 amino acids. The CDR3 sequence is CASSLSRTQNIQYF. CDR3 nucleotides: TGTGCCAGCAGCTTAAGCAGGACACAAAACATTCAGTACTTC. The variable domain in full, with the rest retrieved from reference TRBV7-2 and TRBJ2-4, is GAGVSQSPSNKVTEKGKDVELRCDPISGHTALYWYRQSLGQGLEFLIYFQGNSAPDKSGLPSDRFSAERTGGSVSTLTIQRTQQEDSAVYLCASSLSRTQNIQYFGAGTRLSVL.

This clone was recorded once. The chain is built from TRBV9 and TRBJ1-1; D gene uncertain. The germline V gene encodes CDR1 SGDLS and CDR2 YYNGEE. Trimming took off 3 bases at V and 4 bases at J, with 13 bases between the two ends. The length of the CDR3 is 14 residues. This CDR3 is CASSDEGRGTEAFF. The CDR3 region has the DNA TGTGCCAGCAGCGACGAAGGACGAGGCACTGAAGCTTTCTTT.

The chain employs TRBV18 and TRBJ1-1, with TRBD1 matching over 8 bases. Germline CDR1 KGHSH, CDR2 LQKENI. CDR3 length: 16 amino acids. V shed 2 bases, J shed 10 bases, and the junction held 15 bases outside the gene matches. The CDR3 reads CASSPTRAGGVSGAFF. CDR3 DNA sequence: TGTGCCAGCTCACCAACGAGGGCAGGGGGCGTTTCGGGAGCTTTCTTT. Looking up the rest from reference TRBV18 and TRBJ1-1 gives the full variable domain: NAGVMQNPRHLVRRRGQEARLRCSPMKGHSHVYWYRQLPEEGLKFMVYLQKENIIDESGMPKERFSAEFPKEGPSILRIQQVVRGDSAAYFCASSPTRAGGVSGAFFGQGTRLTVV.

This clone was picked up a small number of times. The rearrangement joins TRBV6-6 to TRBJ2-7, with 10 bases matching TRBD1. In germline, CDR1 is MNHNY, CDR2 SVGAGI (reference sequence). V was clipped by 8 bases and J by 6 bases; unmatched bases: 16. This CDR3 contains 16 residues. CDR3 residues: CASRRLLGDRGSEQYF. The CDR3 DNA is TGTGCCAGCCGCCGGCTCCTAGGGGACAGGGGTTCCGAGCAGTACTTC.

Points on this clone: The sample contains more than one DNA sequence encoding this CDR3. The chain uses TRBV2 and TRBJ2-7, with D possibly matching TRBD2 (5 bases). Trimming shortened V by 4 bases and J by 2 bases, and 6 bases separated the two germline ends. Looked up from germline, CDR1 is SNHLY and CDR2 is FYNNEI. The CDR3 extends over 12 amino acids. The CDR3 region has the DNA TGTGCCAGCAGTGTGACTACCTACGAGCAGTACTTC. This gives the protein CASSVTTYEQYF.

The genes are TRBV7-2 and TRBJ2-3, with D hard to call. Germline V lookup: CDR1 SGHTA, CDR2 FQGNSA. The CDR3 consists of 15 residues. The V gene lost 6 bases and the J gene lost 2 bases, with 15 bases spanning the gap. CDR3 protein: CASSQTGPDTDTQYF. CDR3 DNA: TGTGCCAGCAGTCAGACTGGCCCGGACACAGATACGCAGTATTTT.

CDR3 sequence (DNA): TGTGCCAGCCAATCCCTCCAGGGTGGCTATGGCTACACCTTC. Translating it yields CASQSLQGGYGYTF. V and J are TRBV18 and TRBJ1-2; perhaps TRBD1 as D (5 bases). V dropped 8 bases and J dropped 4 bases, with 17 bases sitting between them. The CDR3 has 14 amino acids. From germline, CDR1 is KGHSH and CDR2 LQKENI.

This clone turned up a few times. The J gene is TRBJ1-4, the V gene TRBV5-1; 9 bases are a match to TRBD1. The V and J ends lost 5 bases and 8 bases, in that order; junction bases with no gene match: 7. The CDR3 has 14 residues. Germline loops: CDR1 SGHRS, CDR2 YFSETQ. The CDR3 nucleotides are TGCGCCAGCAGAAAACAGGGGGCGAAGGAAAAACTGTTTTTT. Its protein product is CASRKQGAKEKLFF.

The chain couples TRBV28 to TRBJ2-7; 8 nucleotides agree with TRBD2. From germline, CDR1 is MDHEN and CDR2 SYDVKM. Trimming cost V 5 bases and J 0 bases; bases outside gene matches: 3. The CDR3 is 14 residues long. The CDR3 DNA reads as TGTGCCAGCAGTCAACTAGCGGCCTCCTACGAGCAGTACTTC. Encoded protein: CASSQLAASYEQYF.